Listed below are T cell receptor beta chains from one sample, sequenced in a study of early T cells in non-severe SARS-CoV-2 infection. Each CDR3 protein is one row after TCRdb ran MiXCR on the 5' RACE reads. Here the sample spans more than 50,000 distinct CDR3 sequences, more than 12% being singletons. The material was whole blood, obtained at baseline. The receptors were sampled from an adult who was a healthcare worker with PCR-confirmed SARS-CoV-2 infection or an uninfected control (not recorded which). CDR3s include the opening cysteine and the closing phenylalanine or tryptophan. D genes are given only for firm matches. Clone size is not always given. Where it is, it says once, few, many or a class for expanded clones.

>TRBJ2-1|NA|many|TRBV20-1
CSAEDGNTYNEQFF
TGCAGTGCCGAGGACGGAAATACCTACAATGAGCAGTTCTTC
>TRBJ2-1|TRBD2|many|TRBV20-1
CSALRTSGTNEQFF
TGCAGTGCCCTTCGGACTAGCGGCACCAATGAGCAGTTCTTC
>TRBJ2-3|NA|NA|TRBV5-1
CASSLTLAATDTQYF
TGCGCCAGCAGCTTGACCTTAGCGGCTACAGATACGCAGTATTTT
>TRBJ2-5|NA|many|TRBV28
CASSSSGQETQYF
TGTGCCAGCAGTTCCTCAGGGCAAGAGACCCAGTACTTC
>TRBJ2-1|TRBD2|NA|TRBV3-1
CASSQYGLAVDEQFF
TGTGCCAGCAGCCAATACGGACTAGCCGTCGATGAGCAGTTCTTC
>TRBJ1-1|NA|few|TRBV5-5
CASSLTARSNTEAFF
TGTGCCAGCAGCTTGACGGCGAGATCGAACACTGAAGCTTTCTTT
>TRBJ2-7|TRBD2|few|TRBV29-1
CSVEPLGAAGEGYEQYF
TGCAGCGTTGAGCCCCTCGGGGCCGCGGGAGAAGGATACGAGCAGTACTTC
>TRBJ2-7|NA|NA|TRBV12-3/TRBV12-4
CASSPGFRGLQIF
TGTGCCAGCAGTCCCGGGTTTCGGGGTCTCCAAATCTTC
>TRBJ2-1|TRBD1|many|TRBV7-2
CARNVGTVNEQFF
TGTGCCAGAAATGTAGGGACAGTGAATGAGCAGTTCTTC
>TRBJ2-3|NA|NA|TRBV29-1
CSLRLGTANTDTQYF
TGCAGCTTAAGGCTGGGGACGGCAAACACAGATACGCAGTATTTT
>TRBJ2-3|TRBD2|NA|TRBV28
CASSLSWVKAGGNQILTDTQYF
TGTGCCAGCAGTTTATCCTGGGTAAAAGCGGGGGGTAACCAGATTCTTACAGATACGCAGTATTTT
>TRBJ2-5|NA|few|TRBV12-3/TRBV12-4
CASSLSGTEETQYF
TGTGCCAGCAGTTTATCGGGGACTGAAGAGACCCAGTACTTC
>TRBJ1-1|NA|NA|TRBV28
CASSLTVNTEAFF
TGTGCCAGCAGTTTGACAGTCAACACTGAAGCTTTCTTT
>TRBJ2-5|NA|few|TRBV25-1
CASSENPGTAQETQYF
TGTGCCAGCAGTGAAAACCCCGGGACGGCCCAAGAGACCCAGTACTTC
>TRBJ2-1|TRBD1|few|TRBV7-3
CASSRDRTYNEQFF
TGTGCCAGCAGCCGGGACAGGACATACAATGAGCAGTTCTTC
>TRBJ2-7|NA|NA|TRBV13
CASSPGTDYEQYF
TGTGCCAGCAGCCCCGGGACCGACTACGAGCAGTACTTC
>TRBJ1-5|NA|many|TRBV12-3/TRBV12-4
CASSLGSNQPQHF
TGTGCCAGCAGCTTAGGTAGCAATCAGCCCCAGCATTTT
>TRBJ1-6|NA|few|TRBV5-1
CASSLEGVGNSPLHF
TGCGCCAGCAGCTTGGAGGGGGTCGGGAATTCACCCCTCCACTTT
>TRBJ2-3|NA|few|TRBV11-2
CASSLVKDYGTQYF
TGTGCCAGCAGCTTAGTAAAGGACTATGGCACGCAGTATTTT
>TRBJ1-1|NA|NA|TRBV20-1
CSARAIPGGPFGDTEAFF
TGCAGTGCTAGAGCCATACCCGGGGGACCCTTTGGCGACACTGAAGCTTTCTTT
>TRBJ2-1|TRBD1|NA|TRBV11-2
CASSLALGQNLVDEQFF
TGTGCCAGCAGCTTAGCACTGGGACAGAATCTAGTAGATGAGCAGTTCTTC
>TRBJ1-5|TRBD1|NA|TRBV7-2
CASSILRQGARDNQPQHF
TGTGCCAGCAGCATCCTCAGACAGGGGGCGAGGGACAATCAGCCCCAGCATTTT
>TRBJ1-5|TRBD1|few|TRBV19
CASSQGQWGSYNQPQHF
TGTGCCAGTAGTCAGGGACAGTGGGGAAGTTATAATCAGCCCCAGCATTTT
>TRBJ2-5|TRBD1|many|TRBV6-6
CASSRSGQGFQETQYF
TGTGCCAGCAGTAGATCGGGACAGGGCTTCCAAGAGACCCAGTACTTC
>TRBJ2-2|NA|NA|TRBV5-6
CASSLAAGLARGTGELFF
TGTGCCAGCAGCTTGGCCGCCGGCCTCGCCAGGGGCACCGGGGAGCTGTTTTTT
>TRBJ2-6|NA|NA|TRBV7-9
CNAGTPSGANVLTF
TGTAATGCGGGTACCCCCTCTGGGGCCAACGTCCTGACTTTC
>TRBJ2-1|NA|NA|TRBV12-3/TRBV12-4
CASSLPALGNEQFF
TGTGCCAGCAGTTTACCAGCGCTCGGCAATGAGCAGTTCTTC
>TRBJ1-1|NA|NA|TRBV18
CASSAGGSSEAFF
TGTGCCAGCTCCGCCGGGGGCTCGTCTGAAGCTTTCTTT
>TRBJ1-5|TRBD1|NA|TRBV12-3/TRBV12-4
CASRWRGLGYSNQPQHF
TGTGCCAGCAGATGGAGGGGGCTGGGATATAGCAATCAGCCCCAGCATTTT
>TRBJ2-3|NA|few|TRBV5-1
CASSLAHPYTDTQYF
TGCGCCAGCAGCTTGGCCCACCCCTACACAGATACGCAGTATTTT
>TRBJ1-6|NA|NA|TRBV7-9
CASSSQGHNSPLHF
TGTGCCAGCAGCTCCCAGGGGCATAATTCACCCCTCCACTTT
>TRBJ2-1|TRBD2|NA|TRBV4-1
CASSQERLAGGDEQFF
TGCGCCAGCAGCCAAGAAAGGCTAGCGGGAGGGGATGAGCAGTTCTTC
>TRBJ2-3|TRBD2|many|TRBV10-2
CASSEGSGRSRTPQDTQYF
TGCGCCAGCAGTGAGGGTAGCGGGAGATCCCGAACCCCACAAGATACGCAGTATTTT
>TRBJ2-1|TRBD1|NA|TRBV5-4
CASARGGTGVYNEQFF
TGTGCCAGCGCTAGGGGAGGGACAGGGGTTTACAATGAGCAGTTCTTC
>TRBJ2-3|NA|NA|TRBV5-1
CASSPYGGPDTQYF
TGCGCCAGCAGCCCGTACGGGGGACCAGATACGCAGTATTTT
>TRBJ1-1|NA|few|TRBV19
CASKGYTEAFF
TGTGCCAGTAAGGGATACACTGAAGCTTTCTTT
>TRBJ1-1|NA|few|TRBV4-2
CASSLTNSGASEAFF
TGTGCCAGCAGCCTAACTAATTCGGGGGCTTCGGAAGCTTTCTTT
>TRBJ2-2|NA|few|TRBV28
CASSTQAPGELFF
TGTGCCAGCAGTACACAGGCCCCCGGGGAGCTGTTTTTT
>TRBJ1-1|TRBD1|NA|TRBV5-1
CASSLVKQGALSNTEAFF
TGCGCCAGCAGCTTGGTAAAACAGGGGGCCCTTTCGAACACTGAAGCTTTCTTT
>TRBJ2-7|NA|many|TRBV11-2
CASSPGGGSYEQYF
TGTGCCAGCAGTCCCGGAGGGGGGTCCTACGAGCAGTACTTC
>TRBJ1-6|NA|NA|TRBV10-3
CAISIDSLNSPLHF
TGTGCCATCAGTATTGACAGCCTCAATTCACCCCTCCACTTT
>TRBJ1-1|NA|NA|TRBV28
CASNPSTGGPIF
TGTGCCAGCAACCCATCCACTGGAGGGCCCATCTTT
>TRBJ2-7|NA|NA|TRBV5-5
CASSPFARDLTYEQYF
TGTGCCAGCAGCCCGTTCGCCCGTGACCTAACCTACGAGCAGTACTTC
>TRBJ2-6|TRBD1|few|TRBV6-4
CASSDLFGRTGVHGTGANVLTF
TGTGCCAGCAGTGACTTGTTTGGTAGGACAGGGGTTCATGGTACTGGGGCCAACGTCCTGACTTTC
>TRBJ1-1|NA|many|TRBV3-1
CASSQRQYEAFF
TGTGCCAGCAGCCAAAGACAATATGAAGCTTTCTTT
>TRBJ2-7|NA|few|TRBV9
CASSVRASLYEQYF
TGTGCCAGCAGCGTCCGGGCCTCTCTCTACGAGCAGTACTTC
>TRBJ2-2|TRBD1|NA|TRBV29-1
CSVRSGTANTGELFF
TGCAGCGTGCGCTCCGGGACAGCGAACACCGGGGAGCTGTTTTTT
>TRBJ2-1|NA|many|TRBV7-9
CASSSMQGEQFF
TGTGCCAGCAGCTCTATGCAGGGAGAGCAGTTCTTC
>TRBJ2-3|TRBD2|NA|TRBV7-3
CASSLGSGRGDTQYF
TGTGCCAGCAGCTTAGGTAGCGGGAGAGGAGATACGCAGTATTTT
>TRBJ2-2|NA|NA|TRBV3-1
CASSQVGELFF
TGTGCCAGCAGCCAGGTCGGGGAGCTGTTTTTT
>TRBJ2-2|NA|NA|TRBV11-2
CASSLVRNTGELFF
TGTGCCAGCAGCTTAGTCAGAAACACCGGGGAGCTGTTTTTT
>TRBJ2-1|TRBD2|once|TRBV7-2
CASRLETGTSGHNEQFF
TGTGCCAGCAGACTTGAAACCGGGACTAGCGGCCACAATGAGCAGTTCTTC
>TRBJ2-1|TRBD1|many|TRBV27
CASSQRQGDFYNEQFF
TGTGCCAGCAGTCAAAGACAGGGGGATTTTTACAATGAGCAGTTCTTC
>TRBJ1-3|TRBD1|many|TRBV7-9
CASSLMTGQWRVGNTIYF
TGTGCCAGCAGCCTTATGACAGGGCAGTGGAGAGTTGGAAACACCATATATTTT
>TRBJ1-1|NA|few|TRBV5-1
CASSLERGTEAFF
TGCGCCAGCAGCTTGGAGAGGGGCACTGAAGCTTTCTTT
>TRBJ1-1|NA|NA|TRBV5-6
CASSLTTALMNTEAFF
TGTGCCAGCAGCTTAACAACCGCCCTGATGAACACTGAAGCTTTCTTT
>TRBJ2-7|NA|NA|TRBV28
CASTIPREGTIQYF
TGTGCCAGCACCATCCCCAGGGAAGGTACGATACAGTACTTC
>TRBJ2-2|NA|NA|TRBV6-2/TRBV6-3
CASSQAVGELFF
TGTGCCAGCAGCCAAGCGGTAGGGGAGCTGTTTTTT
>TRBJ2-5|TRBD2|many|TRBV5-4
CASSGGGSTAETQYF
TGTGCCAGCAGCGGCGGGGGTTCTACCGCGGAGACCCAGTACTTC
>TRBJ2-3|NA|few|TRBV7-9
CASSLSLAEADTQYF
TGTGCCAGCAGCTTATCCCTCGCAGAGGCAGATACGCAGTATTTT